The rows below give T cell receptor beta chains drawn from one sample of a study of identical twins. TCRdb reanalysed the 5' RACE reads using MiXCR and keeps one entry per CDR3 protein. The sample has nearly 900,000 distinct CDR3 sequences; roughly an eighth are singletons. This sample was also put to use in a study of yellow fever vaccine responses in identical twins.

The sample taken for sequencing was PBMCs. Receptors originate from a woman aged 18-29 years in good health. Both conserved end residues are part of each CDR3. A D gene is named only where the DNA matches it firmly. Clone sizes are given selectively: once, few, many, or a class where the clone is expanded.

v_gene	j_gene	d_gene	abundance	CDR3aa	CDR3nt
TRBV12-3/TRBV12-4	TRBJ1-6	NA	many	CASSLAGKNSPLHF	TGTGCCAGCAGTTTAGCAGGGAAAAATTCACCCCTCCACTTT
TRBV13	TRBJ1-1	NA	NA	CASSLGLLLDSAFF	TGTGCCAGCAGCTTAGGTCTCCTCTTAGACAGTGCTTTCTTT
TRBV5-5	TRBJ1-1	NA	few	CASSLGQGHTEAFF	TGTGCCAGCAGCTTGGGGCAGGGACACACTGAAGCTTTCTTT
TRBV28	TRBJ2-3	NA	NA	CASSLLFRTDTQYF	TGTGCCAGCAGTTTATTGTTCCGCACAGATACGCAGTATTTT
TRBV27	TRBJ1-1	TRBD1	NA	CASSPQGVGAFF	TGTGCCAGCAGTCCACAGGGGGTTGGAGCTTTCTTT
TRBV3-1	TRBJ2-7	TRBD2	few	CASSRTGTSGGVSYEQYF	TGTGCCAGCAGCCGAACCGGGACTAGCGGGGGGGTCTCCTACGAGCAGTACTTC
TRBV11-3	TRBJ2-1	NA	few	CASSLSVGRLGYNEQFF	TGTGCCAGCAGCTTAAGTGTAGGTCGCCTGGGTTACAATGAGCAGTTCTTC
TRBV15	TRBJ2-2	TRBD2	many	CATSTFGTSGVERTGELFF	TGTGCCACCAGCACCTTTGGGACTAGCGGGGTCGAGAGGACCGGGGAGCTGTTTTTT
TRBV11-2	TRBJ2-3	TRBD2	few	CASSSGRGLNTDTQYF	TGTGCCAGCAGCTCGGGGAGGGGACTTAACACAGATACGCAGTATTTT
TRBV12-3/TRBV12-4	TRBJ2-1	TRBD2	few	CASSKPGLANNEQFF	TGTGCCAGCAGTAAACCGGGACTAGCCAACAATGAGCAGTTCTTC
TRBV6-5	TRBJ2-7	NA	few	CASGVSGYEQYF	TGTGCCAGCGGGGTTAGCGGCTACGAGCAGTACTTC
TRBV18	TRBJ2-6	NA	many	CASSLPGTGANVLTF	TGTGCCAGCTCACTTCCGGGGACTGGGGCCAACGTCCTGACTTTC
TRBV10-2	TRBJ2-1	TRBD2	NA	CASSESTRGGVFRYNEQFF	TGCGCCAGCAGTGAGTCTACGCGGGGGGGCGTATTTCGATACAATGAGCAGTTCTTC
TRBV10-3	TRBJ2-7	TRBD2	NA	CAISEISGEVSYEQYF	TGTGCCATCAGTGAGATAAGCGGGGAGGTCTCCTACGAGCAGTACTTC
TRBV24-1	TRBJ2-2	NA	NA	CATSDLGFGELFF	TGTGCCACCAGTGATTTAGGGTTCGGGGAGCTGTTTTTT
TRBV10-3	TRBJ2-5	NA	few	CAISWDAETQYF	TGTGCCATCAGTTGGGACGCAGAGACCCAGTACTTC
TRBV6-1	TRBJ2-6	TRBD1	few	CASSPRGQGGSGGANVLTF	TGTGCCAGCAGCCCACGGGGACAGGGGGGCTCGGGCGGGGCCAACGTCCTGACTTTC
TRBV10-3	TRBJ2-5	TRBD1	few	CAIRWDRQETQYF	TGTGCCATCAGATGGGACAGGCAAGAGACCCAGTACTTC
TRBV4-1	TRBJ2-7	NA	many	CASSQKRGDNYEQYF	TGCGCCAGCAGCCAAAAGAGGGGGGATAACTACGAGCAGTACTTC
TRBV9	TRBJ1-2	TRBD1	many	CASSVILRDRGPGYTF	TGTGCCAGCAGCGTCATTCTCCGGGACAGGGGTCCTGGCTACACCTTC
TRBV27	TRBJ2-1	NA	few	CASAHLGGTLEQFF	TGTGCCAGCGCCCACCTCGGGGGAACCCTGGAGCAGTTCTTC
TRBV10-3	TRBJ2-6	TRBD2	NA	CAISPGLASFSGANVLTF	TGTGCCATCAGCCCGGGACTAGCGTCATTTTCGGGGGCCAACGTCCTGACTTTC
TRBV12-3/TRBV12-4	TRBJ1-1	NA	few	CASSLIGSLNTEAFF	TGTGCCAGCAGTTTAATTGGGAGCTTGAACACTGAAGCTTTCTTT
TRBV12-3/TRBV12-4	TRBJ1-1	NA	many	CASNQALTTEAFF	TGTGCCAGCAATCAAGCCCTTACCACTGAAGCTTTCTTT
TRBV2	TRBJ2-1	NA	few	CASSQTDEQFF	TGTGCCAGCAGTCAAACTGATGAGCAGTTCTTC
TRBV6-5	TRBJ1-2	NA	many	CASSRTNYGYTF	TGTGCCAGCAGTCGAACTAACTATGGCTACACCTTC
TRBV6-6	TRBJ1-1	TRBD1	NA	CASSYGQGSTEAFF	TGTGCCAGCAGTTATGGACAGGGTAGCACTGAAGCTTTCTTT
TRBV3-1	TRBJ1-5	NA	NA	CASSHRTENQPQHF	TGTGCCAGCAGCCATAGAACGGAAAATCAGCCCCAGCATTTT
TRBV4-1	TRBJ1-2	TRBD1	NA	CASRTGTGAVYGYTF	TGCGCCAGCAGAACCGGGACAGGGGCGGTCTATGGCTACACCTTC
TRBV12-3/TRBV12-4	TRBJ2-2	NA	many	CASSFSALGAGELFF	TGTGCCAGCAGTTTTTCCGCTTTAGGGGCCGGGGAGCTGTTTTTT
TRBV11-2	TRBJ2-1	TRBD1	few	CASSFAGTVTYNEQFF	TGTGCCAGCAGCTTCGCCGGGACAGTCACCTACAATGAGCAGTTCTTC
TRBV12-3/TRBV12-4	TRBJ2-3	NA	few	CASRGSITDTQYF	TGTGCCTCCAGGGGCTCTATCACAGATACGCAGTATTTT
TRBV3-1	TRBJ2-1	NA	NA	CACSQVGQGPSYNEQFF	TGTGCCTGCAGCCAAGTGGGGCAGGGCCCGTCCTACAATGAGCAGTTCTTC
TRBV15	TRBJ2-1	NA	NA	CATSPNYGSNNEQFF	TGTGCCACCAGCCCTAACTACGGGAGCAACAATGAGCAGTTCTTC
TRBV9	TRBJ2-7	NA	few	CASSVAGDYYEQYF	TGTGCCAGCAGCGTAGCAGGGGACTACTACGAGCAGTACTTC
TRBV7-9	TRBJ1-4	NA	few	CASSFGRGDEKLFF	TGTGCCAGCAGCTTCGGGAGGGGGGATGAAAAACTGTTTTTT
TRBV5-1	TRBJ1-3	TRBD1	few	CASCTGGSGNTIYF	TGCGCCAGTTGCACAGGGGGCTCTGGAAACACCATATATTTT
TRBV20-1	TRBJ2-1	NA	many	CSARGDSNNEQFF	TGCAGTGCTAGGGGAGACAGTAACAATGAGCAGTTCTTC
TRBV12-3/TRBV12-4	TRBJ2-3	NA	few	CASSPVVSTDTQYF	TGTGCCAGCAGCCCAGTGGTCAGCACAGATACGCAGTATTTT
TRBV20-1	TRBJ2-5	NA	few	CSARREGGKQETQYF	TGCAGTGCTAGGCGGGAAGGTGGCAAACAAGAGACCCAGTACTTC
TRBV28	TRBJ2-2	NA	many	CASSRAAIANTGELFF	TGTGCCAGCAGTAGGGCCGCGATCGCGAACACCGGGGAGCTGTTTTTT
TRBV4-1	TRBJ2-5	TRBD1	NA	CASSNRDRVLSPSETQYF	TGCGCCAGCAGCAACCGGGACAGGGTCTTATCTCCTTCAGAGACCCAGTACTTC
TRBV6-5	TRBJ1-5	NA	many	CASSYIGVNQPQHF	TGTGCCAGCAGTTACATCGGAGTTAATCAGCCCCAGCATTTT
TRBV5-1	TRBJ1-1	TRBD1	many	CASSLEGTGAEAFF	TGCGCCAGCAGCTTGGAAGGGACAGGGGCTGAAGCTTTCTTT
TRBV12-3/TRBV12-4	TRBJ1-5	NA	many	CATGEGIGNQPQHF	TGTGCCACCGGGGAGGGTATTGGCAATCAGCCCCAGCATTTT
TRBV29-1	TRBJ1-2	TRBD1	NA	CSVERTGGGYTF	TGCAGCGTTGAACGGACAGGGGGTGGCTACACCTTC
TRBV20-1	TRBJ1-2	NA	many	CSAINGYTNGYTF	TGCAGTGCTATCAACGGCTATACGAATGGCTACACCTTC
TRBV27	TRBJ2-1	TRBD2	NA	CASSSPGWREWYNEQFF	TGTGCCAGCAGTTCGCCGGGGTGGCGGGAGTGGTACAATGAGCAGTTCTTC
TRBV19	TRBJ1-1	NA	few	CASSTGWGPNTEAFF	TGTGCCAGTAGTACGGGATGGGGCCCGAACACTGAAGCTTTCTTT
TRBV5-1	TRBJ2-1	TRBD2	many	CASSLASSGRVNEQFF	TGCGCCAGCAGCTTGGCAAGTAGCGGGAGGGTTAATGAGCAGTTCTTC
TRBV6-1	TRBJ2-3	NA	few	CASSPLRVGASDTQYF	TGTGCCAGCAGCCCCCTAAGGGTGGGAGCCTCAGATACGCAGTATTTT
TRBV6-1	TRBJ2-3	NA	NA	CASSVLAPGTDTQYF	TGTGCCAGCAGTGTCCTAGCTCCGGGCACAGATACGCAGTATTTT
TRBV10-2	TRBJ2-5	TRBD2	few	CASSEAGTSGRKTQYF	TGCGCCAGCAGTGAAGCCGGGACTAGCGGGAGAAAGACCCAGTACTTC
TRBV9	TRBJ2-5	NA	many	CASSVGFETQYF	TGTGCCAGCAGCGTAGGGTTTGAGACCCAGTACTTC